A few counts support the clone carrying this T cell receptor (beta chain). In germline, CDR1 is DFQATT, CDR2 SNEGSKA (reference sequence). After removal of 3 bases from V and 0 bases from J, the junction contained 11 bases not matched to a gene. This CDR3 region has 18 residues. These data are taken from a study of regulatory T cells in long-lasting Graves disease. Time point: newly diagnosed GD, antithyroid drugs for less than 3 months. RNA isolated from PBMCs was used to make the TCR library. Investigators prepared the TCR beta libraries by applying iRepertoire HTBI primers and Arm-PCR of CDR3 regions. TCRdb ran MiXCR on the multiplex PCR reads and lists one entry per CDR3 protein. The sample includes 530,000 or so distinct CDR3 sequences, around 15% of them seen just once. The same sample was also studied in work on T cells in Graves' hyperthyroidism and ophthalmopathy.

The source was peripheral blood mononuclear cells (PBMCs), collected at new diagnosis, from a patient treated with antithyroid drugs. The chain carries TRBV20-1 and TRBJ2-3; 11 bases align to TRBD2. The TCR comes from a man between 18 and 35 years old with Graves disease. CDR3 nucleotide sequence: TGCAGTGCTAGTCCAAGAACTAGCGGGAGTCTGAGCACAGATACGCAGTATTTT. It is translated as CSASPRTSGSLSTDTQYF.